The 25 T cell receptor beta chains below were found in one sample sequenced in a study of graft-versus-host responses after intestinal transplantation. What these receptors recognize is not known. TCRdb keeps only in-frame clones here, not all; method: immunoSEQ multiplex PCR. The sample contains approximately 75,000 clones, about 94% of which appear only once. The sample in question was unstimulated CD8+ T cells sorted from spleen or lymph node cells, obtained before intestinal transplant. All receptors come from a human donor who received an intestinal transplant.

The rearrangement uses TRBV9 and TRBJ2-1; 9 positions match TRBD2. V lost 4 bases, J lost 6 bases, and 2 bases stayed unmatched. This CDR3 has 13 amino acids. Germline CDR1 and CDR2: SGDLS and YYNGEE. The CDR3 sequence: CASSLAGLNEQFF. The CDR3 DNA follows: TGTGCCAGCAGCCTAGCGGGACTCAATGAGCAGTTCTTC.

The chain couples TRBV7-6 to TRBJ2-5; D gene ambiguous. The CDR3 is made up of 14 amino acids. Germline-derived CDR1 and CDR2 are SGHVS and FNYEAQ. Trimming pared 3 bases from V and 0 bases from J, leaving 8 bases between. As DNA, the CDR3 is TGTGCCAGCAGCTTTCAAAGGTACCAAGAGACCCAGTACTTC. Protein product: CASSFQRYQETQYF.

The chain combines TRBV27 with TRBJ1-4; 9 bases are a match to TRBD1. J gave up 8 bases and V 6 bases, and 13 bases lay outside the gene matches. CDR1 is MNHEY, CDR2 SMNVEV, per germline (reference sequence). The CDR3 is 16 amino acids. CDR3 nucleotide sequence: TGTGCCAGCAGCCTGACCACAGGGGGCGCCGGGGAAAAACTGTTTTTT. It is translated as CASSLTTGGAGEKLFF.

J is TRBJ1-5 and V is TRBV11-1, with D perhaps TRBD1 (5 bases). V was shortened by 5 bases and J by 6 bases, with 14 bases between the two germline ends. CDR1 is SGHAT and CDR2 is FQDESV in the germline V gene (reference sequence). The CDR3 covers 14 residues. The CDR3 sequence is CASSPGRGGQPQHF. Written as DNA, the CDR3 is TGTGCCAGCAGCCCCGGACGGGGCGGTCAGCCCCAGCATTTT.

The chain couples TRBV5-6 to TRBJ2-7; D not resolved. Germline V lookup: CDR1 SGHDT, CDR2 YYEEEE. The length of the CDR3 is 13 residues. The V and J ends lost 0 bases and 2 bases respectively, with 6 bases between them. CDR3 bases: TGTGCCAGCAGCTTGGACAGCCCCTACGAGCAGTACTTC. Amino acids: CASSLDSPYEQYF.

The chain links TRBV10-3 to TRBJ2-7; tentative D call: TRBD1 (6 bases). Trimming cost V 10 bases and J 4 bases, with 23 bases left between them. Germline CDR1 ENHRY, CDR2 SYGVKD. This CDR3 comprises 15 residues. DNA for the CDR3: TGTGCCACGCGCGACTGGCAGGGGAATTTATACGAGCAGTACTTC. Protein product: CATRDWQGNLYEQYF.

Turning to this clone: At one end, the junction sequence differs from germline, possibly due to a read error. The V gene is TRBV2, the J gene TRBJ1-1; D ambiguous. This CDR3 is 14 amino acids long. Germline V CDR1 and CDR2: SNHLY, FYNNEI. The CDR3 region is CASSEGLFGTEAFF. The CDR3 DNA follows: TGTGCCAGCAGCGAAGGATTGTTTGGCACTGAAGCTTTCTTT.

The CDR3 bases are TGCGCCAGCAGGGGACAGGGACTTATGGACGAGCAGTACTTC. Its translation: CASRGQGLMDEQYF. The chain has TRBV5-1 and TRBJ2-7; 9 bases line up with TRBD1. V trimming: 5 bases; J trimming: 5 bases; junction bases outside the gene matches: 8. Germline loops: CDR1 SGHRS, CDR2 YFSETQ. The CDR3 has 14 amino acids.

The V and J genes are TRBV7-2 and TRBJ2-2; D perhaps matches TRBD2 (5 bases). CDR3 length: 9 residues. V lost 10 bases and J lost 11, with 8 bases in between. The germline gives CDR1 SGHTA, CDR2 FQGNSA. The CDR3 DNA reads TGTGCCATCGGAGGCGAGCTGTTTTTT. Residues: CAIGGELFF.

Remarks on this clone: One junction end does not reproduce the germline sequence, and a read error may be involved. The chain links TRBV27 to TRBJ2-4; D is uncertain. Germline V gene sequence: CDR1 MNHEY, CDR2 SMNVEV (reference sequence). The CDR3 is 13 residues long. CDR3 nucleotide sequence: TGTGCCAACAGTTTTGATGACTCCAACATTCAGTACTTC. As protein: CANSFDDSNIQYF.

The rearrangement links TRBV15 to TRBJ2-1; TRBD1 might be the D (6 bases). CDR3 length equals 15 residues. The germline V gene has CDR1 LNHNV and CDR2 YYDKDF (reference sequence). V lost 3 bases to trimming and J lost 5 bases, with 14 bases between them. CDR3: CATSSPLQGHNEQFF. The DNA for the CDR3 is TGTGCCACCAGCAGTCCCTTACAGGGTCACAATGAGCAGTTCTTC.

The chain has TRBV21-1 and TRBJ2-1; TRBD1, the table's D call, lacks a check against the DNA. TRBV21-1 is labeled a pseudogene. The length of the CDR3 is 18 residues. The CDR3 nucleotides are TGTGCCAGCAGCAAAACCCGGACAGGGACAGTTCTCCACAATGAGCAGTTCTTC. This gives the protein CASSKTRTGTVLHNEQFF.

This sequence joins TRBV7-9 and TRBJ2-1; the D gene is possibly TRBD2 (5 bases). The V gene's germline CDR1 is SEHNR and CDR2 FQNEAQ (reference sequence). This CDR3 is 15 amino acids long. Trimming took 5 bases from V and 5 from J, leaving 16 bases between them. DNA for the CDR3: TGTGCCAGCAGCGGACCCGGGATATTTAACAATGAGCAGTTCTTC. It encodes CASSGPGIFNNEQFF.

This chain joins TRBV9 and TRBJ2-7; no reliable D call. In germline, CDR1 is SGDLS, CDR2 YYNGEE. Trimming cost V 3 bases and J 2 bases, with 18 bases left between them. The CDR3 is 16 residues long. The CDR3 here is CASSATSRDLTYEQYF. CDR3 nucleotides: TGTGCCAGCAGCGCCACCTCTAGGGATTTAACCTACGAGCAGTACTTC.

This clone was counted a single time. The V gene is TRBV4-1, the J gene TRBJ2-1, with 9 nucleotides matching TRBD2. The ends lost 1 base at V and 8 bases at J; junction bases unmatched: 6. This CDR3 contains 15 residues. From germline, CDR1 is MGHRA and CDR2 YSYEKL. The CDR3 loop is CASSQALAGRDEQFF. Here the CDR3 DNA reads TGCGCCAGCAGCCAAGCACTAGCGGGCCGGGATGAGCAGTTCTTC.

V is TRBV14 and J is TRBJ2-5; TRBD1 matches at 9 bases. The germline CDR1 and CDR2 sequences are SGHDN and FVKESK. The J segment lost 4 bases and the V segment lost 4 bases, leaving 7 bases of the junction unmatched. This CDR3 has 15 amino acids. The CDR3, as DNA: TGTGCCAGCAGCCCGGGACAGGGCGAAGGAGAGACCCAGTACTTC. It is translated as CASSPGQGEGETQYF.

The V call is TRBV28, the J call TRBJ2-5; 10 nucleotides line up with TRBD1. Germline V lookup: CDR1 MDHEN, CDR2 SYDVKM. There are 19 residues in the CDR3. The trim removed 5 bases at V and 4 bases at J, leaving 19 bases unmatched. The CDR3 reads CASSPSHETGGAPRETQYF. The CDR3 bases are TGTGCCAGCAGTCCATCACACGAGACAGGGGGCGCCCCTCGAGAGACCCAGTACTTC.

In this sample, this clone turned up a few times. CDR3 bases: TGTGCCATCGCCGGGGTGCGGGAGGGCTACAATGAGCAGTTCTTC. Translation: CAIAGVREGYNEQFF. The chain combines TRBV10-3 with TRBJ2-1; 9 positions match TRBD2. Trimming removed 8 bases from V and 3 bases from J; junction bases left unmatched: 8. The CDR3 sequence is 15 residues long. The germline V gene has CDR1 ENHRY and CDR2 SYGVKD.

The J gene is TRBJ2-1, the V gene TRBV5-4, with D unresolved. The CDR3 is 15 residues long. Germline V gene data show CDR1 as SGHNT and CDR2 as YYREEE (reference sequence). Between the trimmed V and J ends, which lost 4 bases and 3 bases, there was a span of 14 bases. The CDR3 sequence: CASSPRSPLYNEQFF. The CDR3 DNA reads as TGTGCCAGCAGCCCACGGAGTCCGCTCTACAATGAGCAGTTCTTC.

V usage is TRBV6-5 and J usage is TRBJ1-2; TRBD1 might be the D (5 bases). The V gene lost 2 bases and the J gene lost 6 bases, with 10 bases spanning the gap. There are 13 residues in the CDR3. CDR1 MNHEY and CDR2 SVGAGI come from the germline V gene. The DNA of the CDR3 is TGTGCCAGCAGTTACATGGCCAGGGATGGCTACACCTTC. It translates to CASSYMARDGYTF.

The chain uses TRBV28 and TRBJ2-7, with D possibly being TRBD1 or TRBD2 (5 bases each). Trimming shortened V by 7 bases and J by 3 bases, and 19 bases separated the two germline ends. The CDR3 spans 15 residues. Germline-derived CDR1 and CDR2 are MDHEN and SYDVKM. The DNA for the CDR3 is TGTGCCAGCATTACCCCCCGGGACGGGAACTACGAGCAGTACTTC. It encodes CASITPRDGNYEQYF.

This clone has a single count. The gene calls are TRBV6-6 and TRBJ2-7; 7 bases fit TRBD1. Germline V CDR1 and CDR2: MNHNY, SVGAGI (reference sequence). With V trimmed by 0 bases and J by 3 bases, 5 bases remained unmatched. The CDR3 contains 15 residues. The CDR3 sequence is CASSYSRQGNYEQYF. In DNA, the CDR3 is TGTGCCAGCAGTTACTCTCGACAGGGTAACTACGAGCAGTACTTC.

The CDR3 sequence: CASSTSLTGESTGELFF. CDR3 DNA sequence: TGTGCCAGCAGCACATCCCTGACAGGGGAGTCCACCGGGGAGCTGTTTTTT. The chain recombines TRBV9 with TRBJ2-2, with 8 bases aligning to TRBD1. CDR3 length equals 17 residues. Germline-derived CDR1 and CDR2 are SGDLS and YYNGEE. The ends lost 4 bases at V and 4 bases at J; junction bases unmatched: 12.

The CDR3: CASSLGQGGGYTF. The CDR3 DNA reads TGTGCCAGCAGCTTAGGACAGGGCGGTGGCTACACCTTC. The chain employs TRBV7-9 and TRBJ1-2; TRBD1 agrees at 7 bases. The CDR3 covers 13 residues. Germline trimming cut 1 base from V and 7 bases from J; bases unmatched to any gene: 3. Germline-derived CDR1 and CDR2 are SEHNR and FQNEAQ (reference sequence).

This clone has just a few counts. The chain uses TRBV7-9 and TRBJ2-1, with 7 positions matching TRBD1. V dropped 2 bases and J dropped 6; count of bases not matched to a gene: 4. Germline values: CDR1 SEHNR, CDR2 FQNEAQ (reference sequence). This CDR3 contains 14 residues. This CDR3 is CASSLIEGANEQFF. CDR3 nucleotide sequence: TGTGCCAGCAGCTTAATAGAGGGGGCCAATGAGCAGTTCTTC.